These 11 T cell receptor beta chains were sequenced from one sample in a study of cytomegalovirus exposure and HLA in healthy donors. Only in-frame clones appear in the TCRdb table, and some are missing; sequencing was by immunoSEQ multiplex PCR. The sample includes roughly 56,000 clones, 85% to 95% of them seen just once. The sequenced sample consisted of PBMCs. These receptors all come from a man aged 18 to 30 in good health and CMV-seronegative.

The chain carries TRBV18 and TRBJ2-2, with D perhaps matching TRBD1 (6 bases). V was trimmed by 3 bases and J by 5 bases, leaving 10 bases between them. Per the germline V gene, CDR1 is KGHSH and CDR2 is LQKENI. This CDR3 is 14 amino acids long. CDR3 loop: CASSPIQGTGELFF. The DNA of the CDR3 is TGTGCCAGCTCACCCATTCAGGGGACCGGGGAGCTGTTTTTT.

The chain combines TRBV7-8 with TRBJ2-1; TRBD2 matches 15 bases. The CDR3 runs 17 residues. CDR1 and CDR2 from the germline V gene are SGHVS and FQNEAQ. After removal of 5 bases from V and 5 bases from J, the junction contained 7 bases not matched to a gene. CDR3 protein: CASSRRTSGRAHNEQFF. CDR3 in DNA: TGTGCCAGCAGCCGGAGGACTAGCGGGAGGGCCCACAATGAGCAGTTCTTC.

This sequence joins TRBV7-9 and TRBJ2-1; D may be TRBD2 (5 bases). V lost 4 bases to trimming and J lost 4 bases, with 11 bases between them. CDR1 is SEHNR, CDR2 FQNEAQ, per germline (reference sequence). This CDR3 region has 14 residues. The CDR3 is CASSSSTGYNEQFF. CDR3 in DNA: TGTGCCAGCAGCTCTAGTACGGGGTACAATGAGCAGTTCTTC.

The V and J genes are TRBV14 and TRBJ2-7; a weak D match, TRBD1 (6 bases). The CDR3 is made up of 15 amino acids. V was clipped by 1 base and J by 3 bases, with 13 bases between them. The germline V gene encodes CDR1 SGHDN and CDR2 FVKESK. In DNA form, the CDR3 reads TGTGCCAGCAGCCAAGGTCGGCAGGGGATCTACGAGCAGTACTTC. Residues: CASSQGRQGIYEQYF.

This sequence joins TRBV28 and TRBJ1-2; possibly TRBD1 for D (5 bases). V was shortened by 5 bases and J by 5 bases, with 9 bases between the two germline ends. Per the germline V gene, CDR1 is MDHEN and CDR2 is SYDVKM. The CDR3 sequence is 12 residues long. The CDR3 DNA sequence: TGTGCCAGCAGTCGCCGGGGGTATGGCTACACCTTC. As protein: CASSRRGYGYTF.

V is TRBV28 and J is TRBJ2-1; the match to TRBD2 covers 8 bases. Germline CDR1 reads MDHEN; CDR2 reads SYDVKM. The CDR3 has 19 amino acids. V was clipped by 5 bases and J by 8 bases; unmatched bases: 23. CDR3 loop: CASSPGRWGSGIERDEQFF. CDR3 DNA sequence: TGTGCCAGCAGTCCGGGCAGGTGGGGTAGCGGGATAGAGAGGGATGAGCAGTTCTTC.

CDR3 DNA: TGTGCCAGCAGAGAGTGGGCAGGGTCACAAGAGACCCAGTACTTC. It encodes CASREWAGSQETQYF. The rearrangement links TRBV2 to TRBJ2-5; perhaps TRBD1 as D (5 bases). The V gene lost 6 bases and the J gene lost 2 bases, with 16 bases spanning the gap. Per the germline V gene, CDR1 is SNHLY and CDR2 is FYNNEI. The CDR3 length is 15 residues. The full variable domain, completed using reference TRBV2 and TRBJ2-5, is EPEVTQTPSHQVTQMGQEVILRCVPISNHLYFYWYRQILGQKVEFLVSFYNNEISEKSEIFDDQFSVERPDGSNFTLKIRSTKLEDSAMYFCASREWAGSQETQYFGPGTRLLVL.

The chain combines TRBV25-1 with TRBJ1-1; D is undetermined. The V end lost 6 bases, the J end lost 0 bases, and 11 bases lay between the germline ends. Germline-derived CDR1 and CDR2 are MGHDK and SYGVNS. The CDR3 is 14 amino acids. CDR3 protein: CASSPSGVNTEAFF. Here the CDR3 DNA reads TGTGCCAGCAGCCCCAGCGGGGTGAACACTGAAGCTTTCTTT.

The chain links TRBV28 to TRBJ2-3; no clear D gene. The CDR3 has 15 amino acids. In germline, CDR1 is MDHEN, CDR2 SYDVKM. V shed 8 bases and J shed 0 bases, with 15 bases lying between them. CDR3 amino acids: CASRIRPTSTDTQYF. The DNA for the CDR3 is TGTGCCAGCCGTATCCGCCCAACAAGCACAGATACGCAGTATTTT.

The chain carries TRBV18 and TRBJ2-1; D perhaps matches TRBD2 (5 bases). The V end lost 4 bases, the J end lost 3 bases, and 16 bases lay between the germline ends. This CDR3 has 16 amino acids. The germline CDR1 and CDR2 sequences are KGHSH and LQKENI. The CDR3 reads CASSLGWGVNYNEQFF. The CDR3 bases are TGTGCCAGCTCACTCGGGTGGGGAGTTAACTACAATGAGCAGTTCTTC.

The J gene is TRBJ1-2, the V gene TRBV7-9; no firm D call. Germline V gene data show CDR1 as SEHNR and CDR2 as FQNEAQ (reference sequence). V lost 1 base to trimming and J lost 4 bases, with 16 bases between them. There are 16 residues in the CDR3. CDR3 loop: CASSLGETTQSYGYTF. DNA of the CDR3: TGTGCCAGCAGCTTAGGAGAGACGACACAATCCTATGGCTACACCTTC.